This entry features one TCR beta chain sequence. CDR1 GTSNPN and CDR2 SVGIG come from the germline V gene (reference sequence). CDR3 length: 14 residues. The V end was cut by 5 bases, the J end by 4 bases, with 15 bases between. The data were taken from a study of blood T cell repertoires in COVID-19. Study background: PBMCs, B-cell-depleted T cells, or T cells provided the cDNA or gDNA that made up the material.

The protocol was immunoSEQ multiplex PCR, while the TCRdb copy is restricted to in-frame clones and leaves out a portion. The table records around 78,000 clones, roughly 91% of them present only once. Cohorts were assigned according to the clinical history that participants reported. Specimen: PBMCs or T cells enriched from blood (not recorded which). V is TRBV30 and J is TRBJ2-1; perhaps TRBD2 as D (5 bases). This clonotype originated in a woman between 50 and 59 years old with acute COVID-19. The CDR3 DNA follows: TGTGCCTGGTTAGTGGGGAGTAGTTACAATGAGCAGTTCTTC. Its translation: CAWLVGSSYNEQFF.